These 14 T cell receptor beta chains share one sample of origin, sequenced in a study of metastatic and nonmetastatic thyroid tumors. TCRdb re-called clones via MiXCR from the PCR reads. The sample lists around 22,000 clones; about 20% were seen once. All patients were untreated before thyroid surgery. The sequencing sample was made of tumor tissue. Source of these receptors: a female donor with papillary thyroid cancer or a benign thyroid nodule (not recorded which). Some clones in this sample may be carry-over from other donors' samples.

As concerns this clone: A read error is possible here, since a much larger clone lies one base away. The same CDR3 can be traced to other DNA sequences in this sample. The rearrangement uses TRBV20-1 and TRBJ1-1, with D unresolved. Germline V gene sequence: CDR1 DFQATT, CDR2 SNEGSKA (reference sequence). The CDR3 runs 15 residues. CDR3 region: CSARVGEGFITEAFF. CDR3 DNA sequence: TGTAGTGCTAGAGTTGGCGAGGGCTTTATAACTGAAGCTTTCTTT.

CDR3 in amino acids: CSAWTGLSPEAFF. CDR3 DNA sequence: TGCAGTGCTTGGACAGGGTTATCTCCTGAAGCTTTCTTT. The J gene is TRBJ1-1, the V gene TRBV20-1; 8 bases are shared with TRBD1. Germline V gene lookup returns CDR1 DFQATT and CDR2 SNEGSKA (reference sequence). This CDR3 region has 13 residues. Trimming cost V 5 bases and J 6 bases; bases outside gene matches: 8.

There are a few counts of this clone. In DNA, the CDR3 is TGTGCCAGTAGTACCCGGGCCCCCAGGGTGGCCAACGTCCTGACTTTC. As protein: CASSTRAPRVANVLTF. The chain joins TRBV19 to TRBJ2-6, with a possible D match to TRBD1 (5 bases). The CDR3 consists of 16 residues. The V end lost 4 bases, the J end lost 6 bases, and 16 bases lay between the germline ends. Germline CDR1 and CDR2: LNHDA and SQIVND (reference sequence).

The table lists this clone with a few counts. The rearrangement uses TRBV6-1 and TRBJ2-1; 10 bases match TRBD1. CDR1 and CDR2 from the germline V gene are MNHNS and SASEGT. V dropped 5 bases and J dropped 8; count of bases not matched to a gene: 9. This CDR3 comprises 15 residues. The CDR3 spells CASSLGQGFRDEQFF. CDR3 DNA: TGTGCCAGCAGTTTGGGACAGGGGTTCAGGGATGAGCAGTTCTTC.

The V call is TRBV20-1, the J call TRBJ2-5, with 8 positions matching TRBD1. From germline, CDR1 is DFQATT and CDR2 SNEGSKA (reference sequence). This CDR3 is built from 16 residues. The trim removed 0 bases at V and 5 bases at J, leaving 11 bases unmatched. This chain's CDR3 is CSARDWAPQGAETQYF. The CDR3 nucleotides are TGCAGTGCTAGAGATTGGGCTCCCCAGGGGGCGGAGACCCAGTACTTC.

This clone is medium-sized by share. V and J are TRBV11-2 and TRBJ2-1; D is uncertain. The germline gives CDR1 SGHAT, CDR2 FQNNGV. The CDR3 sequence is 11 residues long. Deletions cut 2 bases from V and 9 bases from J, with 5 bases between. The CDR3 DNA sequence: TGTGCCAGCAGCTTATTGGGTGAGCAGTTCTTC. Translating gives CASSLLGEQFF.

The CDR3 DNA follows: TGCAGTGCCAGGGACAGCCGCTCTAATTCACCCCTCCACTTT. The encoded protein is CSARDSRSNSPLHF. The chain recombines TRBV20-1 with TRBJ1-6, with 7 nucleotides matching TRBD1. The length of the CDR3 is 14 residues. The germline V gene encodes CDR1 DFQATT and CDR2 SNEGSKA (reference sequence). Trimming cost V 6 bases and J 6 bases; bases outside gene matches: 8.

This clone has a count of ten or more. The chain couples TRBV7-9 to TRBJ2-2, with D tentatively TRBD1 or TRBD2 (6 bases each). The length of the CDR3 is 15 residues. V gave up 5 bases and J gave up 5 bases, with 15 bases separating them. In germline, CDR1 is SEHNR, CDR2 FQNEAQ (reference sequence). In DNA form, the CDR3 reads TGTGCCAGCAGCCCCGGGGGCGGGATAACCGGGGAGCTGTTTTTT. Its protein product is CASSPGGGITGELFF.

The chain uses TRBV20-1 and TRBJ1-1; D is perhaps TRBD1 (5 bases). The CDR3 is 12 amino acids. The V and J ends lost 2 bases and 3 bases respectively, with 7 bases between them. Germline-derived CDR1 and CDR2 are DFQATT and SNEGSKA (reference sequence). DNA for the CDR3: TGCAGTGCTAGAAGAGGGGACACTGAAGCTTTCTTT. Translating gives CSARRGDTEAFF.

This clone is judged medium-sized. This chain connects TRBV19 to TRBJ2-1; 8 nucleotides agree with TRBD1. Germline V gene sequence: CDR1 LNHDA, CDR2 SQIVND (reference sequence). This CDR3 contains 15 residues. The junction had 7 bases not matched to a gene; V was cut back by 1 base and J by 8 bases. CDR3 amino acids: CASSIAQGAGHEQFF. The CDR3 bases are TGTGCCAGTAGTATAGCGCAGGGGGCCGGGCATGAGCAGTTCTTC.

This chain uses TRBV2 with TRBJ1-1; maybe TRBD1 (6 bases). The CDR3 consists of 16 residues. Germline V gives CDR1 SNHLY, CDR2 FYNNEI. V shed 8 bases and J shed 3 bases, with 22 bases lying between them. The CDR3 DNA is TGTGCCAGCGTGGGGAGCCGACGGAGGGGGTACACTGAAGCTTTCTTT. Residues: CASVGSRRRGYTEAFF.

The V call is TRBV20-1, the J call TRBJ2-3; 8 bases fit TRBD2. The CDR3 is 14 residues long. The germline V gene encodes CDR1 DFQATT and CDR2 SNEGSKA (reference sequence). V was pared by 3 bases and J by 2 bases, with 4 bases of the junction left unmatched. For the CDR3, the DNA is TGCAGTGCTAGTAGCGGGGCCGTCACAGATACGCAGTATTTT. Its protein product is CSASSGAVTDTQYF.

The chain recombines TRBV12-3 or TRBV12-4 with TRBJ2-2; D is unresolved. Trimming left V 3 bases short and J 5 bases short, with 7 bases between. CDR3 size: 13 residues. This CDR3 is CASSLVRTGELFF. The CDR3 DNA follows: TGTGCCAGCAGTTTGGTTCGTACCGGGGAGCTGTTTTTT.

This clone is medium-sized by share. The V and J genes are TRBV24-1 and TRBJ2-7, with 11 nucleotides matching TRBD1. The length of the CDR3 is 15 residues. From germline, CDR1 is KGHDR and CDR2 SFDVKD. Trimming took 3 bases from V and 5 from J; bases not matched to a gene: 5. CDR3 nucleotide sequence: TGTGCCACCAGTGATCCCGGGACAGGGGGAAACGAGCAGTACTTC. This codes for CATSDPGTGGNEQYF.